This entry concerns a single T cell receptor beta chain. The target antigen is unknown. The data derive from a study of Ad26.COV2.S vaccination and SARS-CoV-2 variants. About the study: Doses of Ad26.COV2.S were injected into muscle once or twice, 56 days apart. General study findings and limits: Spike-specific TCR breadth in vaccine recipients exceeded that seen in placebo recipients. The analyses of TCR breadth and depth may have understated the size of total T cell responses.

Treatment here: some 20 received Ad26.COV2.S at low or high dose, single or two shots; about five received placebo; per-sample allocation not given. At day 63 after the first vaccine or placebo injection, samples were drawn. Adults aged 18-55 years in Boston included the donor. Per the germline V gene, CDR1 is MNHNS and CDR2 is SASEGT. The CDR3 has 14 amino acids. V shed 1 base and J shed 8 bases, with 9 bases lying between them. Here immunoSEQ multiplex PCR was the method, and the copy in TCRdb shows in-frame clones only, minus some. The sample includes approximately 300,000 clones, roughly 86% seen only once; the top ten take more than 1.5%.

V usage is TRBV6-1 and J usage is TRBJ1-6; possible D gene TRBD1, 5 bases. The TCR comes from a person between 18 and 65 years old who received the Ad26.COV2.S COVID-19 vaccine or a placebo. The sequencing here drew on peripheral blood, taken in a trial of Ad26.COV2.S vaccine versus placebo. The CDR3, as DNA: TGTGCCAGCAGTGAAGTTCTCAGGGATTCACCCCTCCACTTT. Translating it yields CASSEVLRDSPLHF.